This TCR beta chain was captured in a study of siplizumab effects on memory and regulatory T cells. Study results and caveats: An assignable phenotype, naive or memory, was missing from roughly 78-96% of proliferating CD4+ or CD8+ clones. Naive T cell populations appeared to exhibit greater diversity than memory cells and appeared to be major alloresponse contributors.

This clone was detected only once. Its target is unknown. The CDR3 covers 12 residues. V was shortened by 7 bases and J by 0 bases, with 9 bases between the two germline ends. Germline CDR1 SQVTM, CDR2 ANQGSEA. Here immunoSEQ multiplex PCR was the method, and the copy in TCRdb shows in-frame clones only, minus some. The table records about 69,000 clones, approximately 88% of them present only once. This TCR came from a human donor in good health. J is TRBJ1-2 and V is TRBV29-1, with unresolved D. Sequencing input: Tregs sorted from blood. The CDR3 DNA sequence: TGCAGCGGGCAACAGACTAACTATGGCTACACCTTC. Translation gives CSGQQTNYGYTF.